The sequence of this T cell receptor beta chain was determined in a study of T cells in Graves' hyperthyroidism and ophthalmopathy. Study-wide points: Most thyroid clonotypes that were expanded above 0.001 also turned up in blood.

Exclusions: uncontrolled infection, other autoimmune disease, pregnancy, lactation. Amplification of TCR beta CDR3 regions was performed using RNA transcripts as template. Carried out on the TCR CDR3, a first-round RT-PCR used the HTBI primer set. From the multiplex PCR reads, TCRdb called clonotypes with MiXCR, one entry per CDR3 protein. This sample has roughly 520,000 distinct CDR3 sequences; around 22% occur once, and the top ten carry roughly 10%. This clonotype has just a few counts. What it binds is not known. Germline V lookup: CDR1 MNHNS, CDR2 SASEGT. Germline trimming cut 7 bases from V and 4 bases from J; bases unmatched to any gene: 9. This CDR3 contains 15 residues.

Sequencing input: blood. The source is a woman aged 25-40 years with Graves' ophthalmopathy. The V and J genes are TRBV6-1 and TRBJ1-2, with 10 bases identical to TRBD1. Here the CDR3 reads CASTMTGGLAYGYTF. CDR3 sequence (DNA): TGTGCCAGCACCATGACAGGGGGCCTCGCCTATGGCTACACCTTC.